This T cell receptor beta chain was recovered during a study of OX40 agonist ivuxolimab in advanced cancers. Study-wide background: Hepatocellular carcinoma, melanoma, renal cell or head and neck cancer occurred in dose-escalation patients. General study results and limits: CD4+ and CD8+ T cells in blood underwent clonal expansion by week 6 at 0.1 to 3.0 mg/kg.

A word on this clone: Its target is not known.

Assay used: immunoSEQ multiplex PCR; TCRdb lists only in-frame clones, some missing. The repertoire holds approximately 100,000 clones, 90% seen once, with approximately 0.3% in the top ten. The TCR comes from an adult with an advanced solid tumor such as melanoma, head and neck, liver or kidney cancer. Sequenced material: CD4+ or CD8+ T cells sorted from blood, taken in a trial of the OX40 agonist ivuxolimab.

In DNA, the CDR3 is TGTGCCAGCAGCTTGCGATGGGATACGCAGTATTTT. Amino acids: CASSLRWDTQYF. The rearrangement links TRBV5-4 to TRBJ2-3; D gene uncertain. Trimming took 1 base from V and 6 from J, leaving 6 bases between them. The germline V gene has CDR1 SGHNT and CDR2 YYREEE (reference sequence). The CDR3 length is 12 residues.